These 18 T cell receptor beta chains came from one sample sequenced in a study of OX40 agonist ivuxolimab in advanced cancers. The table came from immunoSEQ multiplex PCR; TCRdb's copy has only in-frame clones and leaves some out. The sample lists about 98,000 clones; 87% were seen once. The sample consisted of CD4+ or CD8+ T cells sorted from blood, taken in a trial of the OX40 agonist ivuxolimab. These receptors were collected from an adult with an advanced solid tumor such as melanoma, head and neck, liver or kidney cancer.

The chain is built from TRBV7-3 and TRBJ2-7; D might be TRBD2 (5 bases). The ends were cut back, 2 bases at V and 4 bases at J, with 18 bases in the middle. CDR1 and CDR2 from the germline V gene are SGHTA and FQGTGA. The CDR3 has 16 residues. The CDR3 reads CASSLSGVASSYEQYF. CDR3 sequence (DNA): TGTGCCAGCAGCTTATCCGGGGTTGCCTCCTCGTACGAGCAGTACTTC.

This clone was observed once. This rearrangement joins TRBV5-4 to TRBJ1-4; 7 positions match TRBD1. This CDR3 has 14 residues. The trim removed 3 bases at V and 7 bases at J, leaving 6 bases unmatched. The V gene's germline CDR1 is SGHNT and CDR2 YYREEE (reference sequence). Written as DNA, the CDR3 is TGTGCCAGCAGCTACCGGGACAGCCCTGAAAAACTGTTTTTT. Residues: CASSYRDSPEKLFF.

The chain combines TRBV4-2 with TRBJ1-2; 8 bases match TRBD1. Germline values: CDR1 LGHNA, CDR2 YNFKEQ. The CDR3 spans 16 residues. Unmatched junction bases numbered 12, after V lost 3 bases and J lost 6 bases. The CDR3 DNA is TGTGCCAGCAGCCAGGGAGGGACAGGCCGCGGGGATGGCTACACCTTC. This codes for CASSQGGTGRGDGYTF.

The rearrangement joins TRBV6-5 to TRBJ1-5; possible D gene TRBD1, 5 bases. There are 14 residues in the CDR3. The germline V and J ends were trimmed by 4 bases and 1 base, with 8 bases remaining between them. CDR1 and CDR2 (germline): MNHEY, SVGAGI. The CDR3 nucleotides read TGTGCCAGCAGTTTCCGGGACAGCAATCAGCCCCAGCATTTT. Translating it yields CASSFRDSNQPQHF.

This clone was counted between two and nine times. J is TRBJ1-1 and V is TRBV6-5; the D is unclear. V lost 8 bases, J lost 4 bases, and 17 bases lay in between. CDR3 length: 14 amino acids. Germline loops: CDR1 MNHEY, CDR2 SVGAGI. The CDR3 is CASSSSAVGTEAFF. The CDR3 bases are TGTGCCAGCTCTTCCAGTGCCGTGGGCACTGAAGCTTTCTTT.

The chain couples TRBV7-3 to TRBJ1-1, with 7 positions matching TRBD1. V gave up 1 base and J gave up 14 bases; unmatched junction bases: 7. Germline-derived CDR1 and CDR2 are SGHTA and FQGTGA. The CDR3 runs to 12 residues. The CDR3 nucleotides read TGTGCCAGCAGCTTAAACAGGGGTGAGCTATTCTTT. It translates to CASSLNRGELFF.

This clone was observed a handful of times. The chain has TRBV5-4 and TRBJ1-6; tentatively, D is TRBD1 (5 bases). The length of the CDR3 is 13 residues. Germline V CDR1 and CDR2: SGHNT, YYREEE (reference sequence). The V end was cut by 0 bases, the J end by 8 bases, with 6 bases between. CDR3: CASSLEQDSPLHF. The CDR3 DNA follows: TGTGCCAGCAGCTTGGAACAGGATTCACCCCTCCACTTT. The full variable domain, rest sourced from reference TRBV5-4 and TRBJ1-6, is ETGVTQSPTHLIKTRGQQVTLRCSSQSGHNTVSWYQQALGQGPQFIFQYYREEENGRGNFPPRFSGLQFPNYSSELNVNALELDDSALYLCASSLEQDSPLHFGNGTRLTVT.

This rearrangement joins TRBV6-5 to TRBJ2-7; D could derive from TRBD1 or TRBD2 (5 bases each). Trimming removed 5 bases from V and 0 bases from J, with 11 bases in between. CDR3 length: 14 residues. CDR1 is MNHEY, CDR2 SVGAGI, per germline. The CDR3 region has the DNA TGTGCCAGCAGTAGGGACGGATCCTCCTACGAGCAGTACTTC. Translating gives CASSRDGSSYEQYF.

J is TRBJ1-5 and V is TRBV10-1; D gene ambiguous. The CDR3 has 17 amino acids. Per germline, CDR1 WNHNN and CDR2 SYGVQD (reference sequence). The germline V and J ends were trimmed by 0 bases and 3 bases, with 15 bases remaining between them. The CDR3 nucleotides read TGCGCCAGCAGTGAGTCCAGAAAACCCAATGACAATCAGCCCCAGCATTTT. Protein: CASSESRKPNDNQPQHF.

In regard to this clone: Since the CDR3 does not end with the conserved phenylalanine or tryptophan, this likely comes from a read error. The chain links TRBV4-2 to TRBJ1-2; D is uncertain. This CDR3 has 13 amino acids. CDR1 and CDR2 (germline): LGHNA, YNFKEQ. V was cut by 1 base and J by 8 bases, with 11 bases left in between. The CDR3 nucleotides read TGTGCCAGCAGCCAAGGAAGGTTTTGGGGCTACACCCTC. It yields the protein CASSQGRFWGYTL.

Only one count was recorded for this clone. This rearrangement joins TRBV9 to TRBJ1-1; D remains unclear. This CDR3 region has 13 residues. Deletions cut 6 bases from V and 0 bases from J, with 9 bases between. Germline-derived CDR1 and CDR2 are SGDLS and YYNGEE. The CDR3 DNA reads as TGTGCCAGCACCCGTGCTATGAACACTGAAGCTTTCTTT. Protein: CASTRAMNTEAFF.

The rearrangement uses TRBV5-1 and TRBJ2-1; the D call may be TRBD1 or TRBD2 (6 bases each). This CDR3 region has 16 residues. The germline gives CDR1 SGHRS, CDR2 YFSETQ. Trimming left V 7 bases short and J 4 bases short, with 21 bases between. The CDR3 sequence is CASAGSRGQPYNEQFF. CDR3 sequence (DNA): TGCGCCAGCGCTGGGTCCCGGGGGCAGCCTTACAATGAGCAGTTCTTC.

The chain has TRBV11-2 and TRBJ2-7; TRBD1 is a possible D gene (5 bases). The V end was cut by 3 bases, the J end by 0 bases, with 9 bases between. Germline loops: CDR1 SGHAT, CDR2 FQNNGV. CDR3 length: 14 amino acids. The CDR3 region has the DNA TGTGCCAGCAGCTTTAGGACAAGCTCCTACGAGCAGTACTTC. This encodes CASSFRTSSYEQYF.

The CDR3 here is CASRFSQGTGELFF. CDR3 DNA: TGTGCCAGCAGATTTTCACAGGGTACCGGGGAGCTGTTTTTT. The chain employs TRBV7-2 and TRBJ2-2; D is possibly TRBD1 (6 bases). CDR3 length: 14 amino acids. Deletions cut 6 bases from V and 5 bases from J, with 13 bases between. The germline V gene encodes CDR1 SGHTA and CDR2 FQGNSA.

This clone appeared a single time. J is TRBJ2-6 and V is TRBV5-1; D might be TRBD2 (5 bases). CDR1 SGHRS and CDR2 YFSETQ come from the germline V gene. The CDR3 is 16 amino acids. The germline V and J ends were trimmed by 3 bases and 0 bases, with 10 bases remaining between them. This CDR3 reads CASSSTDSSGANVLTF. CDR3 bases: TGCGCCAGCAGCTCGACGGACTCCTCTGGGGCCAACGTCCTGACTTTC.

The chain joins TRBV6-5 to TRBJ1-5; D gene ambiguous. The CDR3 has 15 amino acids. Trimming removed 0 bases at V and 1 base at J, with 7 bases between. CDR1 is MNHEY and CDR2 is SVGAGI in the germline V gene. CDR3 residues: CASSYSDQSNQPQHF. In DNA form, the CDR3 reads TGTGCCAGCAGTTACTCGGACCAGAGCAATCAGCCCCAGCATTTT.

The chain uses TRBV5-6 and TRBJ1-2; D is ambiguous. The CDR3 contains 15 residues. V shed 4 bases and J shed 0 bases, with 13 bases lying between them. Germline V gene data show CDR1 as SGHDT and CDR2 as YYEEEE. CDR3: CASSPVGSSNYGYTF. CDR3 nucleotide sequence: TGTGCCAGCAGCCCAGTAGGCAGCTCTAACTATGGCTACACCTTC.

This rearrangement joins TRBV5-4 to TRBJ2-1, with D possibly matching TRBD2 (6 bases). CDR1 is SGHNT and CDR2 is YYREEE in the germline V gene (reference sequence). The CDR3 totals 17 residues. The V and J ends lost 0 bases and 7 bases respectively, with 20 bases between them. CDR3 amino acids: CASSLDRGWGVLNEQFF. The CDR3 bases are TGTGCCAGCAGCTTGGATCGCGGGTGGGGGGTTTTGAATGAGCAGTTCTTC. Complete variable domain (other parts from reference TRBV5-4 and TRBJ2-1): ETGVTQSPTHLIKTRGQQVTLRCSSQSGHNTVSWYQQALGQGPQFIFQYYREEENGRGNFPPRFSGLQFPNYSSELNVNALELDDSALYLCASSLDRGWGVLNEQFFGPGTRLTVL.